This T cell receptor (beta chain) came from a study of cytomegalovirus exposure and HLA in healthy donors. The study, taken as a whole, reports: Using the classifier, cytomegalovirus status was reportedly diagnosed with high specificity and sensitivity. DRB1 showed the most TCR associations and HLA-C the fewest in a later analysis, as rates varied by HLA locus. Most TCR sequences were seen very rarely across donors, but some public TCRs occurred in many.

Amplification used 60 Vbeta primers and 13 Jbeta primers. Assay used: immunoSEQ multiplex PCR; TCRdb lists only in-frame clones, some missing. Of some 70,000 clones listed, 78% are singletons. This clone was counted between two and nine times. The antigen is not known. Germline V gene lookup returns CDR1 SNHLY and CDR2 FYNNEI. Losses at the gene ends were 11 bases for V and 4 bases for J; bases not matched to a gene: 2. The CDR3 sequence is 11 residues long. The sequencing input was PBMCs. This TCR derives from a man younger than 35 in good health and CMV-seropositive. The chain has TRBV2 and TRBJ1-1; 9 nucleotides agree with TRBD1. In DNA form, the CDR3 reads TGTGCCGACAGGGGGATCACTGAAGCTTTCTTT. Amino acids: CADRGITEAFF.